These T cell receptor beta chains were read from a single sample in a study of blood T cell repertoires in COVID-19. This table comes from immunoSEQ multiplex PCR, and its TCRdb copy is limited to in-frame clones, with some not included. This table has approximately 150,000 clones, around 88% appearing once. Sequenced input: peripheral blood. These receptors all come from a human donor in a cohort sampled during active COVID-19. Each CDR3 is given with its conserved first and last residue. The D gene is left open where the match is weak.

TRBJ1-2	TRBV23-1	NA	CASSPLVVAGYGYTF	TGCGCCAGCAGTCCCCTCGTCGTGGCAGGGTATGGCTACACCTTC
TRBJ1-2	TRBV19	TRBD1	CASRPDRVLGYTF	TGTGCCAGTAGACCGGACAGGGTACTTGGCTACACCTTC
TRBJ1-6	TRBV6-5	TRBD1	CAASNRGLASPLHF	TGTGCCGCGTCGAACAGGGGGCTTGCTTCACCCCTCCACTTT
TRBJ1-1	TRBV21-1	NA	CASTRGTGSMNTEAFF	TGTGCCAGCACTAGAGGGACAGGGTCAATGAACACTGAAGCTTTCTTT
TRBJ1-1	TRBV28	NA	CASIGQRGAYGDTEAFF	TGTGCCAGCATCGGGCAGCGGGGGGCGTACGGCGACACTGAAGCTTTCTTT
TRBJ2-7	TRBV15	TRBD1	CATSYLGQGYEQYF	TGTGCCACCAGCTACCTCGGACAGGGATACGAGCAGTACTTC
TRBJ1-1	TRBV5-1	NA	CASSLRPVEGNTEAFF	TGCGCCAGCAGCTTGCGGCCAGTGGAGGGTAACACTGAAGCTTTCTTT
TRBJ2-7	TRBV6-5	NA	CASGSGVYEQYF	TGTGCCAGCGGGTCGGGGGTGTACGAGCAGTACTTC
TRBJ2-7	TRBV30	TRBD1	CAWTLPGGRSYEQYF	TGTGCCTGGACCCTCCCAGGGGGCCGCTCCTACGAGCAGTACTTC
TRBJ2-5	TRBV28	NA	CASSTTGSQYF	TGTGCCAGCAGTACCACAGGGAGCCAGTACTTC
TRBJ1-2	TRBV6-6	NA	CASSYLPGNYGYTF	TGTGCCAGCAGTTACCTTCCAGGGAACTATGGCTACACCTTC